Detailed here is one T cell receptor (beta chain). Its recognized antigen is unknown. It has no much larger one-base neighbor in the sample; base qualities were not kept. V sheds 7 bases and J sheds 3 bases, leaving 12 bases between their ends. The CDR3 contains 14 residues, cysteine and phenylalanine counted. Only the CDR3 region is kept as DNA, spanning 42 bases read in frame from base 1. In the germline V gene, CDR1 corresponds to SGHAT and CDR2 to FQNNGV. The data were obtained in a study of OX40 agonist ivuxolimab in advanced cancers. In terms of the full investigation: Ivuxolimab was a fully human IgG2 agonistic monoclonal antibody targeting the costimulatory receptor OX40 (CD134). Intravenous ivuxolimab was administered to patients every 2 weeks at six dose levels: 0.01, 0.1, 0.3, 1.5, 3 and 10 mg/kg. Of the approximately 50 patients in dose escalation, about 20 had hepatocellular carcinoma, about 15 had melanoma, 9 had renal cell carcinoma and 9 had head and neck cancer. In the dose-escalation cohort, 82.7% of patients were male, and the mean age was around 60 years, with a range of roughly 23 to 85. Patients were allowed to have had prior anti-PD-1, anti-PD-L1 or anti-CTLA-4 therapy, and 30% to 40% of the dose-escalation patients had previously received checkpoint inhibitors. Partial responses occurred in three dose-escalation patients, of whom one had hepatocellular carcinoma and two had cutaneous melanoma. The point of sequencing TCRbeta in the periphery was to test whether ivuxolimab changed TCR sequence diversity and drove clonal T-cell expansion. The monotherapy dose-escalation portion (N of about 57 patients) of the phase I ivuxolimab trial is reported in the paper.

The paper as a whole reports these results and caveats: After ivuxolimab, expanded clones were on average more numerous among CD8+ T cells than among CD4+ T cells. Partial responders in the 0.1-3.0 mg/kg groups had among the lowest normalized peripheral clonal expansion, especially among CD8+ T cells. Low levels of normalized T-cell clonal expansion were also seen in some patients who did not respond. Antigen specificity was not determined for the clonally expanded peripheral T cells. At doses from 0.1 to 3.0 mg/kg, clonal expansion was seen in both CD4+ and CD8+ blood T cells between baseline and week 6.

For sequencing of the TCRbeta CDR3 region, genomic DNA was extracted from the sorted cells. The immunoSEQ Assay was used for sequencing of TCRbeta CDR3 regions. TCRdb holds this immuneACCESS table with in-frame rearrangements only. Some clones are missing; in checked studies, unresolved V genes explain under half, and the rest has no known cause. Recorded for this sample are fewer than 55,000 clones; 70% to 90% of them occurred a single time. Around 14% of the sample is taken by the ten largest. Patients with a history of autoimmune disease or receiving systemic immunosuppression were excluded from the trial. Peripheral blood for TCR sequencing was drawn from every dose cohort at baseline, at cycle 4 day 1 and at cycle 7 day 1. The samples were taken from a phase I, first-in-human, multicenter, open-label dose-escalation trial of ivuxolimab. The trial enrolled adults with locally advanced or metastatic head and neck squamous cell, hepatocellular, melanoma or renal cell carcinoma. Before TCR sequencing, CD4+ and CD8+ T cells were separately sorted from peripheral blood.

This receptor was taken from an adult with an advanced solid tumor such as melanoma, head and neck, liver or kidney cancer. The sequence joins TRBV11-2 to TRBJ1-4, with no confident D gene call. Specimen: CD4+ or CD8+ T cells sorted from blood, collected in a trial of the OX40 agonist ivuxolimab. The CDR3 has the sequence CASNPPAANEKLFF. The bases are TGTGCCAGCAACCCCCCCGCGGCTAATGAAAAACTGTTTTTT.